This T cell receptor beta chain was recorded in a study of blood T cell repertoires in COVID-19. Turning to the study itself: COVID-19 samples from acute and convalescent phases originated in the United States, Italy and Spain. The analysed material was cDNA or gDNA that came from T cells, B-cell-depleted T cells, or PBMCs.

Authors' methods: Amplified reference gene primers provided the basis for estimating nucleated cell counts. Sequencing used immunoSEQ multiplex PCR; TCRdb keeps in-frame clones, though not all of them. From that table come the V and J calls and clone size; the DNA was used to work out D and trimming. The sample shows about 230,000 clones, approximately 82% of them seen only once. This receptor was taken from a woman in her 70s with active or convalescent COVID-19. The specimen sequenced was peripheral blood.

The CDR3 protein is CASSPLGQGAGQPQHF. In nucleotides, the CDR3 is TGTGCCAGCAGCCCCCTAGGCCAGGGGGCAGGACAGCCCCAGCATTTT. The V and J genes are TRBV28 and TRBJ1-5; TRBD1 agrees at 8 bases. This CDR3 contains 16 residues. The germline V gene encodes CDR1 MDHEN and CDR2 SYDVKM. Trimming at V came to 6 bases and at J to 7 bases, leaving 14 bases not matched to a gene.